Sequencing of this T cell receptor (beta chain) was carried out in a study of response to subunit inactivated influenza vaccine. Findings and limits, study-wide: Seasonal influenza vaccination, on each occasion, was suggested by the authors to recruit few new T cells.

The CDR3 spans 16 residues. V was clipped by 3 bases and J by 5 bases, with 20 bases between them. The germline V gene has CDR1 SNHLY and CDR2 FYNNEI. TCRdb reprocessed the RT-PCR reads via MiXCR and lists one record per CDR3 protein. The data hold about 190,000 distinct CDR3 sequences, with roughly 14% observed a single time. This clonotype was counted between two and nine times. The antigen remains unidentified. This sequence joins TRBV2 and TRBJ2-7; perhaps TRBD2 as D (6 bases). Sequenced material: CD8+ T cells sorted from PBMCs, taken roughly 5 days after vaccination. This clonotype was sampled from a man aged 45-65 years who received an inactivated influenza vaccine. The CDR3 loop is CASSDPFSGGKDEQYF. The CDR3 DNA is TGTGCCAGCAGTGACCCCTTTAGCGGCGGTAAGGACGAGCAGTACTTC.